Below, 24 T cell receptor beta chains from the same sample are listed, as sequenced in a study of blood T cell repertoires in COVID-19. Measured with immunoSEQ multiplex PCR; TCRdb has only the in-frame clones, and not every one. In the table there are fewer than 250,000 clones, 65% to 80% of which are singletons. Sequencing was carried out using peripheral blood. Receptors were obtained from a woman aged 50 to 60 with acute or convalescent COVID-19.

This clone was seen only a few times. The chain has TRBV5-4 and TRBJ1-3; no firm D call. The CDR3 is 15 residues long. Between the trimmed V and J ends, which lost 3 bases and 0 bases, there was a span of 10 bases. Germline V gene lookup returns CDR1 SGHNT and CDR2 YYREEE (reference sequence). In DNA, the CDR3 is TGTGCCAGCAGCTCATGGGCCCTCTCTGGAAACACCATATATTTT. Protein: CASSSWALSGNTIYF.

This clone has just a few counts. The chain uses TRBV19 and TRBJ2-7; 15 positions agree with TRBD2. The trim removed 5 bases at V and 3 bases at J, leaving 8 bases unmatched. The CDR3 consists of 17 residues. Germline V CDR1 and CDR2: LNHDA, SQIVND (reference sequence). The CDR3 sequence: CASSRPGTSGRSYEQYF. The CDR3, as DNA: TGTGCCAGTAGTCGACCGGGGACTAGCGGGAGGAGCTACGAGCAGTACTTC.

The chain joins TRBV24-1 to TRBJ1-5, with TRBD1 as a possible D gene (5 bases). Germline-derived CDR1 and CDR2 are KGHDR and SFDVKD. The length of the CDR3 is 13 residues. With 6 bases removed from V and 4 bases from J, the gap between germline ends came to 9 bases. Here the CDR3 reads CATSFRGNQPQHF. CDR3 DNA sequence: TGTGCCACCAGTTTTCGGGGGAATCAGCCCCAGCATTTT.

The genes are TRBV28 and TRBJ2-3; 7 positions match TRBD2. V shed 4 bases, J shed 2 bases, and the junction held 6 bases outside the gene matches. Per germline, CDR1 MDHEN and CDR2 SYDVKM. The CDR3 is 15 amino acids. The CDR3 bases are TGTGCCAGCAGTTCCCTTAGCGGGTTCACAGATACGCAGTATTTT. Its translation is CASSSLSGFTDTQYF.

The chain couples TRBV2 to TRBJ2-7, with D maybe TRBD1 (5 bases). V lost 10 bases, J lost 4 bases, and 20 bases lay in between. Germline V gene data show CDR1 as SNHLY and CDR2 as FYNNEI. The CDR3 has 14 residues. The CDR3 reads CATKNRSAAYEQYF. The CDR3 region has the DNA TGTGCCACCAAAAACAGGTCAGCCGCTTACGAGCAGTACTTC. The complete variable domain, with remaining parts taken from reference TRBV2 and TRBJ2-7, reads EPEVTQTPSHQVTQMGQEVILRCVPISNHLYFYWYRQILGQKVEFLVSFYNNEISEKSEIFDDQFSVERPDGSNFTLKIRSTKLEDSAMYFCATKNRSAAYEQYFGPGTRLTVT.

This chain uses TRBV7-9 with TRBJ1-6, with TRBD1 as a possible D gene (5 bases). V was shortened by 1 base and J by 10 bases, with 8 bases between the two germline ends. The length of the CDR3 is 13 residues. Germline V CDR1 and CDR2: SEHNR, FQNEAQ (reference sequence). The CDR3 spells CASSLGRGSPLHF. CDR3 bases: TGTGCCAGCAGCTTAGGGCGGGGGTCACCCCTCCACTTT.

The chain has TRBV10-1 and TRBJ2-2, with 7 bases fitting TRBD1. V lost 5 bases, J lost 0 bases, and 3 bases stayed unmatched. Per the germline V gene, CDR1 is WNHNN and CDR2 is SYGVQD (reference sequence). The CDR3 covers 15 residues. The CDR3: CASSPGTANTGELFF. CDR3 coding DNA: TGCGCCAGCAGTCCCGGGACAGCGAACACCGGGGAGCTGTTTTTT.

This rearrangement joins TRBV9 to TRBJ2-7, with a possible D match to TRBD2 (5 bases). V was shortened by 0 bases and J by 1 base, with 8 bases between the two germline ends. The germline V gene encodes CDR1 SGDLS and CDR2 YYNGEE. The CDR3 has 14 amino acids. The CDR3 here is CASSVGRGSYEQYF. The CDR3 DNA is TGTGCCAGCAGCGTAGGGCGAGGGTCCTACGAGCAGTACTTC.

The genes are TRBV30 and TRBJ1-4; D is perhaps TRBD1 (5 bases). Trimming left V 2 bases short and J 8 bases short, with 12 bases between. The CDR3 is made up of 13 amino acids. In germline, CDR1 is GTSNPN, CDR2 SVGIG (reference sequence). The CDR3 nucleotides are TGTGCCTGGAGTCGGGGGAGACCGGAAAAACTGTTTTTT. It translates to CAWSRGRPEKLFF. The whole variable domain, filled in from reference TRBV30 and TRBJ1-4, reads SQTIHQWPATLVQPVGSPLSLECTVEGTSNPNLYWYRQAAGRGLQLLFYSVGIGQISSEVPQNLSASRPQDRQFILSSKKLLLSDSGFYLCAWSRGRPEKLFFGSGTQLSVL.

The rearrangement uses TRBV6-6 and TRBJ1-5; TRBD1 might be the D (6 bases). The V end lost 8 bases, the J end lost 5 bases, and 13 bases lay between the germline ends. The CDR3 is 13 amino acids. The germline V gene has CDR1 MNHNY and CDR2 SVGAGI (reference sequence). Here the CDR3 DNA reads TGTGCCAGCGGGAGACAGGAGGATCAGCCCCAGCATTTT. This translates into CASGRQEDQPQHF.

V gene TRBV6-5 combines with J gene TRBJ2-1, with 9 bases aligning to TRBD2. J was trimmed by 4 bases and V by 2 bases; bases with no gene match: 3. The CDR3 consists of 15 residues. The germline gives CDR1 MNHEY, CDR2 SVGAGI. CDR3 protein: CASSYEAGGYNEQFF. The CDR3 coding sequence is TGTGCCAGCAGTTACGAGGCGGGGGGGTACAATGAGCAGTTCTTC.

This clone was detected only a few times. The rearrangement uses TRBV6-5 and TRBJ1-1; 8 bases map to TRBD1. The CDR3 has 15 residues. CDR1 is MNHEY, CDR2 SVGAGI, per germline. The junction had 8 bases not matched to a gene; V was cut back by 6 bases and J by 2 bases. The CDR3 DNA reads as TGTGCCAGCAGCCGATCACAGGGGGAAAACACTGAAGCTTTCTTT. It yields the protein CASSRSQGENTEAFF.

CDR3 in DNA: TGTGCCAGTAGTGTACTTGGCGAGCAGTACTTC. It codes for CASSVLGEQYF. The rearrangement uses TRBV19 and TRBJ2-7; D gene unclear. Germline CDR1 and CDR2: LNHDA and SQIVND (reference sequence). Trimming removed 5 bases at V and 6 bases at J, with 8 bases between. There are 11 residues in the CDR3.

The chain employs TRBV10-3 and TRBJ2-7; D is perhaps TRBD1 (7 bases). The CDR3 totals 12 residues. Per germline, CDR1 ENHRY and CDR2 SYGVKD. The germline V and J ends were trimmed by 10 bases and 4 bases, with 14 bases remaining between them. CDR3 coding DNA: TGTGCCACCCAACAGGGGACTTACGAGCAGTACTTC. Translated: CATQQGTYEQYF.

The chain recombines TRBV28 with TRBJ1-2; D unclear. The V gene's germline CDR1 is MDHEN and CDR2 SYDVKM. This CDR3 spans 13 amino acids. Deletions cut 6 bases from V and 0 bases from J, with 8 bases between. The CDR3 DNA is TGTGCCAGCAGCCTAGTGGCTAACTATGGCTACACCTTC. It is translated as CASSLVANYGYTF.

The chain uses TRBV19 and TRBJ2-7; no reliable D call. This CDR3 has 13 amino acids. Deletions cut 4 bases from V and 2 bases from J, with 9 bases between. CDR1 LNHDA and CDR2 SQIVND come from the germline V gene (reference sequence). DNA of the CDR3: TGTGCCAGTAGTACCCCGCCGGCCTACGAGCAGTACTTC. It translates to CASSTPPAYEQYF.

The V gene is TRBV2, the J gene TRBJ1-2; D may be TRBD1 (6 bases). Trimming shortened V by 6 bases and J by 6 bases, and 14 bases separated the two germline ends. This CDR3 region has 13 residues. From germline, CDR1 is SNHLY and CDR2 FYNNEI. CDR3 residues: CASRGGGLNGYTF. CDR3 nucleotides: TGTGCCAGCAGGGGCGGGGGCTTAAATGGCTACACCTTC.

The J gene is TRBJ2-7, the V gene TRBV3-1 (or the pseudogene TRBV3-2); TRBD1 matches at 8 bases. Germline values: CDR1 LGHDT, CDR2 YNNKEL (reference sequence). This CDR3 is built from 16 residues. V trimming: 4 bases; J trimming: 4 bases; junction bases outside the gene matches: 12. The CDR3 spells CASSLRSGTGTYEQYF. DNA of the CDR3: TGTGCCAGCAGCCTGCGATCCGGGACAGGAACGTACGAGCAGTACTTC.

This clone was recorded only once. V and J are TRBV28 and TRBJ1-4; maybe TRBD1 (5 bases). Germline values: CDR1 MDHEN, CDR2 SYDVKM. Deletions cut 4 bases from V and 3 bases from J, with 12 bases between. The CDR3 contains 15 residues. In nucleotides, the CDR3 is TGTGCCAGCAGTTGGGGTGGGGCCTCTAATGAAAAACTGTTTTTT. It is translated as CASSWGGASNEKLFF.

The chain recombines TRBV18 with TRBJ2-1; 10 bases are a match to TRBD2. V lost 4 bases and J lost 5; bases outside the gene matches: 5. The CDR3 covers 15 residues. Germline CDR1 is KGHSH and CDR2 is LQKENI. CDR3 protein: CASSRLAGGDNEQFF. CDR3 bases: TGTGCCAGCTCACGCTTAGCGGGAGGCGACAATGAGCAGTTCTTC.

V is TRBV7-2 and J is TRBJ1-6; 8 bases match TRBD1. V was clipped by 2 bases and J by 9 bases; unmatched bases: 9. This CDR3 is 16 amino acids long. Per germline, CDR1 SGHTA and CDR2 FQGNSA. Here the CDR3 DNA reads TGTGCCAGCAGCTTAAGTACGGGTGGGACAGGTTCACCCCTCCACTTT. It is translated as CASSLSTGGTGSPLHF.

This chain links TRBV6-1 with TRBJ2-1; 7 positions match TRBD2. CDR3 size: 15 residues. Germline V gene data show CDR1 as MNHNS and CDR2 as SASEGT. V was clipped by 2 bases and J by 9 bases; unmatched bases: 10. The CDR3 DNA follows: TGTGCCAGCAGTGAACTCGGCCTCCCGGGGGGTGAGCAGTTCTTC. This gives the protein CASSELGLPGGEQFF.

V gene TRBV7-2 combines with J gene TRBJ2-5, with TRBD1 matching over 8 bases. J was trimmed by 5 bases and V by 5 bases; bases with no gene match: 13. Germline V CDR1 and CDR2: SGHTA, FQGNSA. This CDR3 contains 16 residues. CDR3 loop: CASSTGQGQRGETQYF. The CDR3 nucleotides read TGTGCCAGCAGCACCGGACAGGGTCAGAGGGGGGAGACCCAGTACTTC.

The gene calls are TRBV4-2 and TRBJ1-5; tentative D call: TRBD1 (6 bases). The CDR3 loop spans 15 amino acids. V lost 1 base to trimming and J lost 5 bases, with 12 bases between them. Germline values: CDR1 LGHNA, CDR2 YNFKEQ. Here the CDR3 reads CASSQGGQKDQPQHF. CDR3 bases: TGTGCCAGCAGCCAAGGAGGACAGAAGGATCAGCCCCAGCATTTT.